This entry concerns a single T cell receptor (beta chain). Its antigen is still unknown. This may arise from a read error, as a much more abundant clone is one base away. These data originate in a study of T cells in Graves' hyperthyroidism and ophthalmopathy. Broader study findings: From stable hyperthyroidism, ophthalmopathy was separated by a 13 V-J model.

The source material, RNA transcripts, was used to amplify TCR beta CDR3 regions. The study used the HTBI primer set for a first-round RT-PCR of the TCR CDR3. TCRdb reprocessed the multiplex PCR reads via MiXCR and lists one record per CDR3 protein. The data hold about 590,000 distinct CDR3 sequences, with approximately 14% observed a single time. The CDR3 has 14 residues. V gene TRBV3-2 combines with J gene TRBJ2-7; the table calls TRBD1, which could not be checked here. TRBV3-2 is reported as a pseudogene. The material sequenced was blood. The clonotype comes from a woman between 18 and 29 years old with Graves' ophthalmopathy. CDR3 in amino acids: CASSQWWGRYEQYF. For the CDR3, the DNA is TGTGCCAGCAGCCAATGGTGGGGCCGGTACGAGCAGTACTTC.